One sample yielded the 18 T cell receptor beta chains listed below, sequenced in a study of blood T cell repertoires in COVID-19. Some clones are missing from TCRdb's copy, which holds only in-frame ones; the method was immunoSEQ multiplex PCR. The sample has 250,000 or so clones; about 88% are singletons. Input material: PBMCs or T cells enriched from blood (not recorded which). These receptors originate from a woman aged 50 to 60 who had recovered from COVID-19.

The chain has TRBV27 and TRBJ2-7, with 9 bases that match TRBD2. Germline trimming cut 7 bases from V and 3 bases from J; bases unmatched to any gene: 16. Germline V gene sequence: CDR1 MNHEY, CDR2 SMNVEV (reference sequence). The CDR3 is 17 amino acids. The CDR3 region has the DNA TGTGCCAGCACCCCGTCCCCGTTAGTAGCGGGAGTCTACGAGCAGTACTTC. This sequence encodes CASTPSPLVAGVYEQYF.

The J gene is TRBJ1-5, the V gene TRBV6-1, with D perhaps matching TRBD1 (5 bases). The CDR3 covers 14 residues. Per the germline V gene, CDR1 is MNHNS and CDR2 is SASEGT. V dropped 3 bases and J dropped 4 bases, with 10 bases sitting between them. CDR3 in DNA: TGTGCCAGCAGTGAGGGTCGGGGGAATCAGCCCCAGCATTTT. This encodes CASSEGRGNQPQHF.

Only one count was recorded for this clone. This chain connects TRBV29-1 to TRBJ2-1; D uncertain. The germline CDR1 and CDR2 sequences are SQVTM and ANQGSEA. This CDR3 contains 13 residues. Trimming left V 5 bases short and J 12 bases short, with 20 bases between. CDR3 in DNA: TGCAGCGTTTCCCCCCATGAGGCACAAGGGCAGTTCTTC. It yields the protein CSVSPHEAQGQFF.

The chain is built from TRBV14 and TRBJ2-5; D might be TRBD1 (5 bases). Deletions cut 4 bases from V and 4 bases from J, with 16 bases between. The germline V gene encodes CDR1 SGHDN and CDR2 FVKESK. The CDR3 loop spans 15 amino acids. CDR3 DNA: TGTGCCAGCAGCCGGCAGGGTAGCAGAGGAGAGACCCAGTACTTC. Protein product: CASSRQGSRGETQYF.

The chain combines TRBV30 with TRBJ2-5; D remains ambiguous. From germline, CDR1 is GTSNPN and CDR2 SVGIG (reference sequence). Trimming pared 4 bases from V and 1 base from J, leaving 4 bases between. This CDR3 is built from 11 residues. The DNA for the CDR3 is TGTGCCTGGACAGGCCAAGAGACCCAGTACTTC. It encodes CAWTGQETQYF.

The V gene is TRBV11-2, the J gene TRBJ2-1; TRBD1 aligns across 11 bases. Trimming at V came to 0 bases and at J to 6 bases, leaving 10 bases not matched to a gene. This CDR3 has 18 amino acids. Germline-derived CDR1 and CDR2 are SGHAT and FQNNGV. The CDR3 protein is CASSLDTGAGTGGNEQFF. The DNA of the CDR3 is TGTGCCAGCAGCTTAGATACAGGAGCCGGGACAGGGGGCAATGAGCAGTTCTTC.

The chain combines TRBV2 with TRBJ2-2; 10 positions match TRBD1. The CDR3 runs 15 residues. CDR1 SNHLY and CDR2 FYNNEI come from the germline V gene. V dropped 6 bases and J dropped 4; count of bases not matched to a gene: 5. This CDR3 reads CASSRDRGSTGELFF. DNA for the CDR3: TGTGCCAGCAGCCGGGACAGGGGTTCCACCGGGGAGCTGTTTTTT. Drawing the rest from reference TRBV2 and TRBJ2-2, the complete variable domain is EPEVTQTPSHQVTQMGQEVILRCVPISNHLYFYWYRQILGQKVEFLVSFYNNEISEKSEIFDDQFSVERPDGSNFTLKIRSTKLEDSAMYFCASSRDRGSTGELFFGEGSRLTVL.

CDR3 sequence: CASSGGRSMNTEAFF. CDR3 bases: TGCGCCAGCAGCGGGGGCCGCTCCATGAACACTGAAGCTTTCTTT. The chain uses TRBV5-1 and TRBJ1-1; D might be TRBD1 (6 bases). Trimming pared 4 bases from V and 0 bases from J, leaving 13 bases between. CDR1 and CDR2 (germline): SGHRS, YFSETQ. This CDR3 is built from 15 residues.

The CDR3 sequence is CASSQPVGGYTF. The DNA for the CDR3 is TGTGCCAGCAGCCAGCCAGTCGGGGGCTACACCTTC. This chain joins TRBV4-2 and TRBJ1-2; D ambiguous. There are 12 residues in the CDR3. The germline V gene has CDR1 LGHNA and CDR2 YNFKEQ. V gave up 3 bases and J gave up 8 bases, with 10 bases separating them.

The CDR3, as DNA: TGTGCCAGCAGTTACTTGCGAGACTATGGCTACACCTTC. The encoded protein is CASSYLRDYGYTF. This chain uses TRBV6-2 or TRBV6-3 with TRBJ1-2; no clear D. The V end was cut by 1 base, the J end by 3 bases, with 6 bases between. The germline CDR1 and CDR2 sequences are MNHEY and SVGEGT. There are 13 residues in the CDR3.

V usage is TRBV1 and J usage is TRBJ2-6; TRBD1 is the table's D call and was not checked against the DNA. TRBV1 is assigned pseudogene status. The CDR3 runs 16 residues. The CDR3 here is CTSSSLQGGGANVLTF. The CDR3 bases are TGCACCAGCAGCTCCCTGCAGGGTGGTGGGGCCAACGTCCTGACTTTC.

The V gene is TRBV5-1, the J gene TRBJ2-6; 9 nucleotides line up with TRBD1. J gave up 2 bases and V 0 bases, and 6 bases lay outside the gene matches. This CDR3 is built from 18 residues. Germline-derived CDR1 and CDR2 are SGHRS and YFSETQ. CDR3 region: CASSLVGTGLTGANVLTF. CDR3 coding DNA: TGCGCCAGCAGCTTGGTTGGGACAGGGTTAACTGGGGCCAACGTCCTGACTTTC.

J is TRBJ1-2 and V is TRBV5-5, with D unclear. Germline V lookup: CDR1 SGHKS, CDR2 YYEKEE (reference sequence). The V and J ends lost 4 bases and 0 bases respectively, with 7 bases between them. The CDR3 consists of 13 residues. The CDR3 bases are TGTGCCAGCAGCCCTACAGCTAACTATGGCTACACCTTC. It is translated as CASSPTANYGYTF.

The gene calls are TRBV7-8 and TRBJ2-7, with 14 bases lining up with TRBD2. CDR3 length: 15 residues. Losses at the gene ends were 4 bases for V and 3 bases for J; bases not matched to a gene: 2. CDR1 is SGHVS and CDR2 is FQNEAQ in the germline V gene. CDR3 region: CASSSGTSGSYEQYF. The CDR3 coding sequence is TGTGCCAGCAGCTCAGGGACTAGCGGGAGCTACGAGCAGTACTTC. Looking up the rest from reference TRBV7-8 and TRBJ2-7 gives the full variable domain: GAGVSQSPRYKVAKRGQDVALRCDPISGHVSLFWYQQALGQGPEFLTYFQNEAQLDKSGLPSDRFFAERPEGSVSTLKIQRTQQEDSAVYLCASSSGTSGSYEQYFGPGTRLTVT.

The rearrangement uses TRBV4-1 and TRBJ2-7; the match to TRBD2 covers 8 bases. The germline V gene has CDR1 MGHRA and CDR2 YSYEKL. The trim removed 4 bases at V and 3 bases at J, leaving 8 bases unmatched. This CDR3 has 15 amino acids. The CDR3 coding sequence is TGCGCCAGCAGCCCCTATAGCGGGGAAGGCTACGAGCAGTACTTC. Residues: CASSPYSGEGYEQYF.

This clone was found once. V usage is TRBV19 and J usage is TRBJ1-1; weak D call: TRBD1 (5 bases). The V end lost 2 bases, the J end lost 2 bases, and 15 bases lay between the germline ends. This CDR3 is 16 amino acids long. Germline V gene data show CDR1 as LNHDA and CDR2 as SQIVND (reference sequence). The DNA of the CDR3 is TGTGCCAGTAGTATAAACGGGGAGGGGCGTAACACTGAAGCTTTCTTT. Translating gives CASSINGEGRNTEAFF.

The chain couples TRBV28 to TRBJ2-1; possible D gene TRBD2, 5 bases. Germline V gene sequence: CDR1 MDHEN, CDR2 SYDVKM. Between the trimmed V and J ends, which lost 8 bases and 8 bases, there was a span of 22 bases. This CDR3 region has 15 residues. CDR3 residues: CASSTYSENMDEQFF. The CDR3 DNA is TGTGCCAGCTCCACGTATAGCGAGAATATGGATGAGCAGTTCTTC.

In DNA, the CDR3 is TGTGCCAGCAGCCCACTAATGGAGGGATATAATTCACCCCTCCACTTT. Translating it yields CASSPLMEGYNSPLHF. This sequence joins TRBV7-9 and TRBJ1-6; no reliable D call. The CDR3 runs 16 residues. Deletions cut 5 bases from V and 4 bases from J, with 15 bases between. CDR1 SEHNR and CDR2 FQNEAQ come from the germline V gene (reference sequence).